Below, one T cell receptor (beta chain) is given with its context. Its specificity is unknown. This likely comes from a read error, as the CDR3 has no conserved phenylalanine or tryptophan at its end. This sample is part of a study of human T cells and chemical hapten exposure. General observations from the study: Relative to controls, expanded TCRs formed significantly more large CDR3 similarity clusters.

Trimming at V came to 6 bases and at J to 9 bases, leaving 7 bases not matched to a gene. The CDR3 extends over 13 amino acids. Original methodology: Sample TCR totals centred on a median of approximately 96,000, ranging about 20,000 to 690,600. MiXCR, applied by TCRdb to the RACE reads, yields one record per CDR3 protein. The V and J calls, along with clone size, are taken from TCRdb and not from the paper's own processing. This table holds 65,000 to 100,000 distinct CDR3 sequences, around 6.7% found once. This sample's time point: patch test 2, 6 weeks after DPC sensitization. Treatment indicated: therapeutic diphenylcyclopropenone sensitization with weekly scalp DPC. Patients had alopecia, were aged 18 to 70, and were not pregnant. Unseparated into fractions, whole blood served as the source from which total RNA was extracted.

Specimen: whole blood, collected in connection with sensitization to the hapten diphenylcyclopropenone (DPC). The chain is built from TRBV12-3 or TRBV12-4 and TRBJ2-1; 8 nucleotides line up with TRBD2. The source is a woman in her thirties with alopecia areata. Some clones in this sample may be carry-over from other donors' samples. In nucleotides, the CDR3 is TGTGCCAGCAGCTTAAGCGGGAGCTTTGAGCAGTTCCTC. Protein sequence: CASSLSGSFEQFL.